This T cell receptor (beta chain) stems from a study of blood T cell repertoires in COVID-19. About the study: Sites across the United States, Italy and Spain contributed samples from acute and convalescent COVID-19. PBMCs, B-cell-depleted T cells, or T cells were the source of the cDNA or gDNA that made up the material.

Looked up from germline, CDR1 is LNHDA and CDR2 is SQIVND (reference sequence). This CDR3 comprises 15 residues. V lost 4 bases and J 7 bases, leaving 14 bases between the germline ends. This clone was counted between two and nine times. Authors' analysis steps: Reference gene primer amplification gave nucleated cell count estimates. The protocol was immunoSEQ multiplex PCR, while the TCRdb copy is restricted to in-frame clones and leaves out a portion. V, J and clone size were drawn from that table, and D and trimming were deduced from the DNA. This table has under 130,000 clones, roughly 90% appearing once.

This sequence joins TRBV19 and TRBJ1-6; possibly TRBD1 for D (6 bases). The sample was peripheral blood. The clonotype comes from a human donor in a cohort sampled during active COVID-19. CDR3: CASSTGQSSNSPLHF. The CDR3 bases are TGTGCCAGTAGTACCGGACAGTCTTCCAATTCACCCCTCCACTTT.